The sequence of this T cell receptor (beta chain) was determined in a study of CD8+ T cells in alopecia areata. Points from the study as a whole: On tofacitinib, scalp clonality and expanded CD8+ clones among top 100 fell significantly.

Treatment in this sample: oral pan-JAK inhibitor, 5-10 mg twice daily. Peripheral blood, together with lesional scalp punch biopsies, was collected from alopecia areata patients. Trimming took 3 bases from V and 7 from J; bases not matched to a gene: 7. The CDR3 runs 16 residues. CDR1 and CDR2 (germline): SGHTA, FQGNSA. Following extraction, RNA underwent reverse transcription to cDNA, which served as the sequencing template. Sequencing used immunoSEQ multiplex PCR; TCRdb keeps in-frame clones, though not all of them. This table has about 76,000 clones, approximately 28% appearing once. This clone has more than one count but fewer than ten. No antigen is known for it. A far larger clone is one base from this, pointing to a likely read error.

The receptor was derived from a human donor with alopecia areata. The rearrangement links TRBV7-2 to TRBJ2-1, with 12 nucleotides matching TRBD2. Source: CD8+ T cells sorted from blood, taken at week 4, from a patient treated with tofacitinib. This CDR3 is CASSLVPSGRGNEQFF. The CDR3 DNA reads as TGTGCCAGCAGCTTGGTTCCTAGCGGGAGGGGGAATGAGCAGTTCTTC.